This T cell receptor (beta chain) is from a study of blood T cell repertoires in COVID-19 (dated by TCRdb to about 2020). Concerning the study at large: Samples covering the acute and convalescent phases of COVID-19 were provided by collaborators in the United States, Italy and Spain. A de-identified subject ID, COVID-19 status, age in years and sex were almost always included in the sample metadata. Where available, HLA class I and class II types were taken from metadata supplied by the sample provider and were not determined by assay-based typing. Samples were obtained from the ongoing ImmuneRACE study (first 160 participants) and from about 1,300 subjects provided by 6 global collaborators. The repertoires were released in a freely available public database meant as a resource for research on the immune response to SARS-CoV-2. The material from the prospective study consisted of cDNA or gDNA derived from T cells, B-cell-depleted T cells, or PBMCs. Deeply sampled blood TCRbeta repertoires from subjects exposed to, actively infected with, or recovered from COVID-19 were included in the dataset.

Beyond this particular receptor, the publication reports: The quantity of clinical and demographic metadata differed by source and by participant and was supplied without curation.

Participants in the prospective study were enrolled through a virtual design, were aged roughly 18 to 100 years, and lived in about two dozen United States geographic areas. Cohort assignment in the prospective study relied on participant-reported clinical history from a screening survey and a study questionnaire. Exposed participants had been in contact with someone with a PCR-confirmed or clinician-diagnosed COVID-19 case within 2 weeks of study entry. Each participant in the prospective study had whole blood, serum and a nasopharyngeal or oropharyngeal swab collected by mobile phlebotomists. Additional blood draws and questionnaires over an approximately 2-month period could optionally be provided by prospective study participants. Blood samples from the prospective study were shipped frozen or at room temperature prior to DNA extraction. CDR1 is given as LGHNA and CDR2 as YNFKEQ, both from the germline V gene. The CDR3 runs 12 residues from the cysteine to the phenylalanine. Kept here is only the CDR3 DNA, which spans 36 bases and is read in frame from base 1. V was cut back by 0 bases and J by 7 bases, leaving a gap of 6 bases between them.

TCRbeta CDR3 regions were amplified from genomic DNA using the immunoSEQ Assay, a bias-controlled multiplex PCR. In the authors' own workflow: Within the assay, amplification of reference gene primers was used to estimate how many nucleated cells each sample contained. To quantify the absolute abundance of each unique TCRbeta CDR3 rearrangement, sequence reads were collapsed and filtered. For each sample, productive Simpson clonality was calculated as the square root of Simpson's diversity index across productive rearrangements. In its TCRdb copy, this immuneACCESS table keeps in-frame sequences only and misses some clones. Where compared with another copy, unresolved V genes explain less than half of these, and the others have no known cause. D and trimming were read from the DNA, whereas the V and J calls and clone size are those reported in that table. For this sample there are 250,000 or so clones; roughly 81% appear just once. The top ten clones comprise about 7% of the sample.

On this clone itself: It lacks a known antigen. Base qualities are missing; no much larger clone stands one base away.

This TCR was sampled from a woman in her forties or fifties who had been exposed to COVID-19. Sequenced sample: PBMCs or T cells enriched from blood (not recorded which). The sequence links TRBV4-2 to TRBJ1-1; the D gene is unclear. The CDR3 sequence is CASSQDGGEAFF. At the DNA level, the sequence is TGTGCCAGCAGCCAAGACGGCGGTGAAGCTTTCTTT.